The rows below give T cell receptor beta chains drawn from one sample of a study of radiation and T cells in renal cell carcinoma. Here immunoSEQ multiplex PCR was the method, and the copy in TCRdb shows in-frame clones only, minus some. The data contain some 150,000 clones, 86% of them singletons. The sample was blood, taken from a patient whose treatment included radiotherapy and nephrectomy. The receptors stem from a woman between 45 and 65 years old with renal cell carcinoma. Both conserved end residues are part of each CDR3. Each record gives: J gene, clone size, D gene, V gene, CDR3 DNA, CDR3 protein. The D gene is left open where the match is weak. Size tells how often a clone was seen (once, few, many) or the class of an expanded clone, and some rows leave it out.

j_gene: TRBJ2-7; abundance: once; d_gene: TRBD1; v_gene: TRBV18; CDR3nt: TGTGCCAGCTCAGCCGGGACAGGGATGTACGAGCAGTACTTC; CDR3aa: CASSAGTGMYEQYF
j_gene: TRBJ1-4; abundance: .; d_gene: .; v_gene: TRBV7-9; CDR3nt: TGTGCCAGCAGCTTCGATAAATCGCAGGGTGAAAAACTGTTTTTT; CDR3aa: CASSFDKSQGEKLFF
j_gene: TRBJ1-1; abundance: .; d_gene: .; v_gene: TRBV2; CDR3nt: TGTGCCAGCAAGGAATCGAGCGACACTGAAGCTTTCTTT; CDR3aa: CASKESSDTEAFF
j_gene: TRBJ1-1; abundance: .; d_gene: .; v_gene: TRBV6-5; CDR3nt: TGTGCCAGCAGTTATTCCAGGGGCCCCACTGAAGCTTTCTTT; CDR3aa: CASSYSRGPTEAFF
j_gene: TRBJ2-5; abundance: .; d_gene: .; v_gene: TRBV5-6; CDR3nt: TGTGCCAGCAGCTCATTACAGGCCCGGTCCCAGTACTTC; CDR3aa: CASSSLQARSQYF
j_gene: TRBJ1-5; abundance: .; d_gene: .; v_gene: TRBV6-1; CDR3nt: TGTGCCAGCTCATGGGAAGGGGGCAATCAGCCCCAGCATTTT; CDR3aa: CASSWEGGNQPQHF
j_gene: TRBJ2-7; abundance: .; d_gene: .; v_gene: TRBV29-1; CDR3nt: TGCAGCGTTGGTAGGGCGGACGAGCAGTACTTC; CDR3aa: CSVGRADEQYF
j_gene: TRBJ1-2; abundance: .; d_gene: .; v_gene: TRBV9; CDR3nt: TGTGCCAGCAGCCTAGAGTACCGAGGATCCTATGGCTACACCTTC; CDR3aa: CASSLEYRGSYGYTF
j_gene: TRBJ1-2; abundance: .; d_gene: TRBD1; v_gene: TRBV13; CDR3nt: TGTGCCAGCAGCTCAAAAGCTTCCGGGACAGCCTATGGCTACACCTTC; CDR3aa: CASSSKASGTAYGYTF
j_gene: TRBJ2-1; abundance: .; d_gene: TRBD2; v_gene: TRBV9; CDR3nt: TGTGCCAGCAGCGTAGGGTCTAGCGGGGGTACAGGTGAGCAGTTCTTC; CDR3aa: CASSVGSSGGTGEQFF
j_gene: TRBJ2-2; abundance: .; d_gene: .; v_gene: TRBV10-1; CDR3nt: TGCGCCAGCAGGGAGGACTCCGTTTCTGGTCCCGGGGAGCTGTTTTTT; CDR3aa: CASREDSVSGPGELFF
j_gene: TRBJ1-1; abundance: .; d_gene: .; v_gene: TRBV9; CDR3nt: TGTGCCAGCAGCGGAGGACCGGGCTTTGCCGCTAAGGTGAACACTGAAGCTTTCTTT; CDR3aa: CASSGGPGFAAKVNTEAFF
j_gene: TRBJ2-1; abundance: once; d_gene: .; v_gene: TRBV29-1; CDR3nt: TGCAGCGTCCTGGGCGGGAACTCCTACAATGAGCAGTTCTTC; CDR3aa: CSVLGGNSYNEQFF
j_gene: TRBJ2-3; abundance: .; d_gene: .; v_gene: TRBV19; CDR3nt: TGTGCCAGTAGTATTACAGATACGCAGTATTTT; CDR3aa: CASSITDTQYF
j_gene: TRBJ1-1; abundance: few; d_gene: .; v_gene: TRBV30; CDR3nt: TGTGCCGGGAGGGGGATGAACACTGAAGCTTTCTTT; CDR3aa: CAGRGMNTEAFF
j_gene: TRBJ2-3; abundance: .; d_gene: .; v_gene: TRBV9; CDR3nt: TGTGCCAGCAGCGTAGGAAGTCACCCAGATACGCAGTATTTT; CDR3aa: CASSVGSHPDTQYF
j_gene: TRBJ2-7; abundance: .; d_gene: .; v_gene: TRBV4-1; CDR3nt: TGCGCCAGCAGCCAAGAGGTATCCTACGAGCAGTACTTC; CDR3aa: CASSQEVSYEQYF
j_gene: TRBJ1-4; abundance: once; d_gene: .; v_gene: TRBV28; CDR3nt: TGTGCCAGCATGGTCGCAACTAATGAAAAACTGTTTTTT; CDR3aa: CASMVATNEKLFF
j_gene: TRBJ2-3; abundance: .; d_gene: .; v_gene: TRBV7-2; CDR3nt: TGTGCCAGCGCTCCGCAGGCCCTCACAGATACGCAGTATTTT; CDR3aa: CASAPQALTDTQYF
j_gene: TRBJ2-7; abundance: .; d_gene: .; v_gene: TRBV10-1; CDR3nt: TGCGCCCCCCCCCTGCGGTACGAGCAGTACTTC; CDR3aa: CAPPLRYEQYF
j_gene: TRBJ1-4; abundance: .; d_gene: TRBD1; v_gene: TRBV6-1; CDR3nt: TGTGCCAGCACCCCGGACAGGTTAAATGAAAAACTGTTTTTT; CDR3aa: CASTPDRLNEKLFF
j_gene: TRBJ2-7; abundance: .; d_gene: .; v_gene: TRBV10-3; CDR3nt: TGTGCCATCAGTGAGTCCACCTACGAGCAGTACTTC; CDR3aa: CAISESTYEQYF
j_gene: TRBJ1-4; abundance: .; d_gene: .; v_gene: TRBV6-5; CDR3nt: TGTGCCAGCAGGGACTTAGCAACTAATGAAAAACTGTTTTTT; CDR3aa: CASRDLATNEKLFF
j_gene: TRBJ2-3; abundance: .; d_gene: TRBD2; v_gene: TRBV10-1; CDR3nt: TGCGCCAGCAGTGAGGGAGTAGCGGGGGGTCTAGGAGATACGCAGTATTTT; CDR3aa: CASSEGVAGGLGDTQYF
j_gene: TRBJ2-6; abundance: .; d_gene: TRBD1; v_gene: TRBV5-6; CDR3nt: TGTGCCAGCAGCTCCGGGACAGGGCCCTCTGGGGCCAACGTCCTGACTTTC; CDR3aa: CASSSGTGPSGANVLTF
j_gene: TRBJ2-2; abundance: .; d_gene: TRBD2; v_gene: TRBV27; CDR3nt: TGTGCCAGCAGTATCTCGGCGGGGGGTACCGGGGAGCTGTTTTTT; CDR3aa: CASSISAGGTGELFF
j_gene: TRBJ2-5; abundance: .; d_gene: .; v_gene: TRBV7-8; CDR3nt: TGTGCCAGCAGCTCCCAGCCAGAGACCCAGTACTTC; CDR3aa: CASSSQPETQYF
j_gene: TRBJ2-7; abundance: once; d_gene: TRBD2; v_gene: TRBV27; CDR3nt: TGTGCCAACCCTGGGACTAGCCGCTCCTACGAGCAGTACTTC; CDR3aa: CANPGTSRSYEQYF
j_gene: TRBJ1-1; abundance: .; d_gene: TRBD1; v_gene: TRBV19; CDR3nt: TGTGCCAGTAGTGCTACAGGGGGGGGTTGGGACACTGAAGCTTTCTTT; CDR3aa: CASSATGGGWDTEAFF
j_gene: TRBJ2-7; abundance: once; d_gene: TRBD2; v_gene: TRBV29-1; CDR3nt: TGCAGCGTTGAAGGGGGGACTAGCGGGAACTACGAGCAGTACTTC; CDR3aa: CSVEGGTSGNYEQYF
j_gene: TRBJ2-7; abundance: .; d_gene: .; v_gene: TRBV9; CDR3nt: TGTGCCAGCAGCCCCCAGGTAGGTGGAAGCTCCTACGAGCAGTACTTC; CDR3aa: CASSPQVGGSSYEQYF